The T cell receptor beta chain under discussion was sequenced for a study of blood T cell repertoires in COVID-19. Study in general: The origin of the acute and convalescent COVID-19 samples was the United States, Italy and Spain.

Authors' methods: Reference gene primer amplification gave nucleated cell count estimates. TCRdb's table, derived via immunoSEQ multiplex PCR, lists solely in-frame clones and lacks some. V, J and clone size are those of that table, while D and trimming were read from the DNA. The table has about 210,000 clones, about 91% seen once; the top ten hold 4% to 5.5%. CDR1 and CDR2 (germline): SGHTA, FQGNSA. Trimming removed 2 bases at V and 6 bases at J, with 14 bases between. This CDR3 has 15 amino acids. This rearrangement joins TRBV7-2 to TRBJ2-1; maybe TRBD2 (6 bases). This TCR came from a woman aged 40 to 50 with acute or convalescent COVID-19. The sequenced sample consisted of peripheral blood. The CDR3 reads CASSLKVGGFNEQFF. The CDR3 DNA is TGTGCCAGCAGCTTAAAGGTCGGGGGTTTCAATGAGCAGTTCTTC.